The sequence of this T cell receptor (beta chain) was determined in a study of OX40 agonist ivuxolimab in advanced cancers. For the study at large: Eligibility rules accepted prior anti-PD-1, anti-PD-L1 or anti-CTLA-4 therapy, and around 43% had some.

The assay was immunoSEQ multiplex PCR, and TCRdb's table has in-frame clones only and misses some. In the table there are around 65,000 clones, about 92% of which are singletons. Germline V gives CDR1 MNHNY, CDR2 SVGAGI (reference sequence). CDR3 size: 11 residues. Trimming left V 5 bases short and J 7 bases short, with 5 bases between. The chain recombines TRBV6-6 with TRBJ1-4; D not resolved. The material was CD4+ or CD8+ T cells sorted from blood, obtained in a trial of the OX40 agonist ivuxolimab. The clonotype comes from an adult with an advanced solid tumor such as melanoma, head and neck, liver or kidney cancer. The CDR3 DNA reads TGTGCCAGCAGTCAGCTTGAAAAACTGTTTTTT. It yields the protein CASSQLEKLFF.